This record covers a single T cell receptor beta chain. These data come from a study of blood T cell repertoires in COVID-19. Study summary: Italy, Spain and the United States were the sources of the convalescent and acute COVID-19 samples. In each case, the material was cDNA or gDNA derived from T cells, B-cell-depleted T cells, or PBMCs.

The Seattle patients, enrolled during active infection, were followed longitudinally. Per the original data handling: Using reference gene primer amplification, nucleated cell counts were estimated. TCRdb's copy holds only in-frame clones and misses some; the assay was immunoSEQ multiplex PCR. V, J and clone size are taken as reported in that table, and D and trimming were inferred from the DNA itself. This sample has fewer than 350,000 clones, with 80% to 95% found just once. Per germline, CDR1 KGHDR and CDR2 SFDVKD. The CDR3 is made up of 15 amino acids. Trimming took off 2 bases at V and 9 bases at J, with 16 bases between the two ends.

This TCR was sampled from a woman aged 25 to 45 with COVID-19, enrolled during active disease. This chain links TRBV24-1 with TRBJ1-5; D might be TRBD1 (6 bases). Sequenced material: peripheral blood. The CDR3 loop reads CATSDWGRTIVPQHF. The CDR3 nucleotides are TGTGCCACCAGTGATTGGGGGCGGACGATCGTGCCCCAGCATTTT.